This T cell receptor (beta chain) was recovered during a study of response to subunit inactivated influenza vaccine. This clonotype showed up just a few times. TCRdb re-called the RT-PCR reads with MiXCR, one entry per CDR3 protein. Of hundreds of thousands of distinct CDR3 sequences listed, about 8% are singletons. The material was PBMCs from blood, obtained less than 25 months after vaccination. The origin of this receptor is a man between 50 and 70 years old who received an inactivated influenza vaccine.

DNA for the CDR3: TGTGCCAGCAGCTTTAATAGCGGGGGGGCCACAGATACGCAGTATTTT. Amino acid sequence: CASSFNSGGATDTQYF. This chain uses TRBV7-2 with TRBJ2-3; TRBD2 agrees at 11 bases. The V gene's germline CDR1 is SGHTA and CDR2 FQGNSA. The CDR3 length is 16 residues. Trimming cost V 3 bases and J 2 bases; bases outside gene matches: 4.